This T cell receptor beta chain was captured in a study of Graves' ophthalmopathy and Graves' hyperthyroidism. The CDR3 contains 15 residues. Germline V gene lookup returns CDR1 SEHNR and CDR2 FQNEAQ (reference sequence). V lost 5 bases and J lost 5, with 18 bases in between. RNA served as the template for amplifying TCR beta CDR3 regions. First-round RT-PCR employed HTBI primers, with a second-round multiplex PCR after it. MiXCR was run by TCRdb on the multiplex PCR reads, yielding one entry per CDR3 protein. The sample has over a million distinct CDR3 sequences, 35% to 45% seen once. This clonotype originated in an adult man with Graves' hyperthyroidism. This sequence joins TRBV7-9 and TRBJ1-2, with D possibly TRBD1 on 5 matching bases. The sequenced material came from peripheral blood or thyroid tissue (not recorded which). CDR3 DNA sequence: TGTGCCAGCAGCAAGTCTCCGGGACCGGAGTATGGCTACACCTTC. Encoded protein: CASSKSPGPEYGYTF.